Listed below are T cell receptor beta chains from one sample, sequenced in a study of blood T cell repertoires in COVID-19. Method: immunoSEQ multiplex PCR; TCRdb's copy keeps in-frame clones and lacks some. In the table there are 250,000 to 350,000 clones, around 87% of which are singletons. The sequenced material came from PBMCs or T cells enriched from blood (not recorded which). These receptors all stem from a young woman with acute COVID-19. Both conserved end residues are part of each CDR3. Rows may omit the clone size; those that give it use once, few, many or a size class.

J: TRBJ2-2
V: TRBV7-9
size: -
CDR3: CATYFPGLAGGNTGELFF

J: TRBJ2-3
V: TRBV3-1/TRBV3-2
size: -
CDR3: CASSQGHGDTQYF

J: TRBJ2-4
V: TRBV4-1
size: -
CDR3: CASSQDIWDRGVLNIQYF

J: TRBJ2-7
V: TRBV28
size: once
CDR3: CASSLGLAAFEQYF

J: TRBJ2-3
V: TRBV5-6
size: -
CDR3: CASSRAEPSTDTQYF

J: TRBJ2-1
V: TRBV2
size: -
CDR3: CASSEPLLAGASHNEQFF

J: TRBJ1-5
V: TRBV5-1
size: few
CDR3: CASSGGDGNQPQHF

J: TRBJ1-2
V: TRBV2
size: -
CDR3: CASSPRGRQGAMNGYTF

J: TRBJ1-1
V: TRBV7-3
size: -
CDR3: CASRKTAGSGPFF

J: TRBJ1-1
V: TRBV2
size: -
CDR3: CASSEKTGNAEAFF

J: TRBJ2-2
V: TRBV19
size: -
CDR3: CASSSRAGVIFPGELFF

J: TRBJ1-1
V: TRBV2
size: -
CDR3: CASSLQGAQIEAFF

J: TRBJ2-1
V: TRBV6-4
size: -
CDR3: CASSLSASSYNEQFF

J: TRBJ2-1
V: TRBV5-5
size: -
CDR3: CASSTGGTPYYNEQFF

J: TRBJ1-1
V: TRBV11-2
size: -
CDR3: CASSTRTVEAFF

J: TRBJ1-1
V: TRBV28
size: -
CDR3: CASSSPYGVFSAFF

J: TRBJ1-2
V: TRBV6-1
size: -
CDR3: CASSDTGGGGYTF

J: TRBJ1-5
V: TRBV19
size: -
CDR3: CASSIGRQANQPQHF

J: TRBJ1-2
V: TRBV19
size: -
CDR3: CASSIYAGGVPYGYTF

J: TRBJ2-7
V: TRBV20-1
size: -
CDR3: CSASPSGETYEQYF

J: TRBJ2-3
V: TRBV28
size: -
CDR3: CASSLRAGAGYTQYF

J: TRBJ2-3
V: TRBV5-5
size: -
CDR3: CASSFWGERTDTQYF

J: TRBJ2-7
V: TRBV7-9
size: -
CDR3: CASSAPGTSGEQYF

J: TRBJ2-7
V: TRBV7-6
size: -
CDR3: CASSLPGGLSSYEQYF

J: TRBJ1-2
V: TRBV10-3
size: -
CDR3: CAISETDNYGYTF

J: TRBJ2-5
V: TRBV2
size: -
CDR3: CASSELAGVKETQYF

J: TRBJ1-5
V: TRBV27
size: -
CDR3: CASRSRFWTGEVYSNQPQHF

J: TRBJ2-6
V: TRBV19
size: -
CDR3: CASSLSGVAGANVLTF

J: TRBJ2-7
V: TRBV5-1
size: -
CDR3: CASMTGGSGAYEQYF

J: TRBJ1-5
V: TRBV28
size: -
CDR3: CASSLTGGQPQHF

J: TRBJ2-3
V: TRBV7-6
size: -
CDR3: CASSLQPGQGRDTQYF

J: TRBJ2-1
V: TRBV3-1/TRBV3-2
size: once
CDR3: CASSQGLGAGGGVNEQFF

J: TRBJ2-3
V: TRBV6-5
size: -
CDR3: CASSTSGRRGDTQYF

J: TRBJ2-1
V: TRBV20-1
size: -
CDR3: CSASGLAGMRDEQFF

J: TRBJ2-5
V: TRBV27
size: -
CDR3: CASSFSPGLAGGRETQYF

J: TRBJ2-7
V: TRBV6-2/TRBV6-3
size: -
CDR3: CASSYTAYEQYF

J: TRBJ1-1
V: TRBV3-1/TRBV3-2
size: -
CDR3: CASSPSTGSLTAFF

J: TRBJ1-4
V: TRBV28
size: -
CDR3: CASSHREALDEKLFF

J: TRBJ1-1
V: TRBV27
size: -
CDR3: CASSSSGSMNTEAFF

J: TRBJ1-1
V: TRBV18
size: -
CDR3: CASSPLTGDTEAFF

J: TRBJ2-7
V: TRBV18
size: -
CDR3: CASSPGVAYEQYF

J: TRBJ2-7
V: TRBV3-1/TRBV3-2
size: few
CDR3: CASSRTGYEQYF

J: TRBJ1-6
V: TRBV18
size: -
CDR3: CASSQDQDGEPLHF